These 13 T cell receptor beta chains were all obtained from the same sample, sequenced in a study of Tregs in tolerant kidney transplant recipients. Only in-frame clones appear in the TCRdb table, and some are missing; sequencing was by immunoSEQ multiplex PCR. The table lists hundreds of thousands of clones, roughly 80% of them singletons. Source material: CD4+ T cells from blood. Receptor source: a human donor in good health.

This chain uses TRBV5-8 with TRBJ2-7; a weak D match, TRBD2 (6 bases). Germline lookup yields CDR1 SGHTS and CDR2 YDEGEE. This CDR3 is 13 amino acids long. V lost 6 bases and J 6 bases, leaving 16 bases between the germline ends. CDR3 amino acids: CASTQGGVREQYF. CDR3 nucleotides: TGTGCCAGCACCCAGGGCGGGGTACGCGAGCAGTACTTC. Complete variable domain (other parts from reference TRBV5-8 and TRBJ2-7): EAGVTQSPTHLIKTRGQQATLRCSPISGHTSVYWYQQALGLGLQFLLWYDEGEERNRGNFPPRFSGRQFPNYSSELNVNALELEDSALYLCASTQGGVREQYFGPGTRLTVT.

The V gene is TRBV13, the J gene TRBJ1-1; 7 nucleotides agree with TRBD1. Germline assignment: CDR1 PRHDT and CDR2 FYEKMQ (reference sequence). V shed 4 bases and J 8 bases; nucleotides not matched to a gene: 10. CDR3 length: 14 amino acids. The CDR3 is CASSSRQGVGEAFF. The CDR3 DNA is TGTGCCAGCAGCTCCAGACAGGGAGTGGGGGAAGCTTTCTTT.

The chain carries TRBV19 and TRBJ2-5; weak D call: TRBD2 (5 bases). Trimming shortened V by 10 bases and J by 4 bases, and 13 bases separated the two germline ends. The CDR3 is made up of 12 amino acids. Germline V gene lookup returns CDR1 LNHDA and CDR2 SQIVND (reference sequence). CDR3 coding DNA: TGTGCCACATCAAGCGGTAGAGAGACCCAGTACTTC. Translating gives CATSSGRETQYF.

The chain joins TRBV6-5 to TRBJ2-7, with D possibly TRBD2 on 6 matching bases. The V and J ends lost 0 bases and 3 bases respectively, with 12 bases between them. The CDR3 length is 15 residues. Per the germline V gene, CDR1 is MNHEY and CDR2 is SVGAGI. The CDR3 loop reads CASSYSHGSGYEQYF. CDR3 in DNA: TGTGCCAGCAGTTACTCGCACGGGAGCGGCTACGAGCAGTACTTC.

The chain uses TRBV10-3 and TRBJ2-1; D assignment may be TRBD1 or TRBD2 (5 bases each). Germline lookup yields CDR1 ENHRY and CDR2 SYGVKD. CDR3 size: 13 residues. Between the trimmed V and J ends, which lost 4 bases and 8 bases, there was a span of 12 bases. The CDR3 bases are TGTGCCATCAGTGGAGAGAGGGACGATGAGCAGTTCTTC. Protein sequence: CAISGERDDEQFF.

The CDR3 DNA sequence: TGTGCCAGCAGCGTTAAACGGGACAGACCCTACGAGCAGTACTTC. Translated, it gives CASSVKRDRPYEQYF. The genes are TRBV5-4 and TRBJ2-7; TRBD1 aligns across 7 bases. The CDR3 contains 15 residues. In germline, CDR1 is SGHNT, CDR2 YYREEE (reference sequence). The V and J ends lost 4 bases and 2 bases, in that order; junction bases with no gene match: 9.

This clone was seen more than once but under ten times. The chain couples TRBV18 to TRBJ2-3; 7 nucleotides agree with TRBD2. Germline lookup yields CDR1 KGHSH and CDR2 LQKENI. CDR3 length: 17 residues. The ends lost 0 bases at V and 7 bases at J; junction bases unmatched: 13. DNA of the CDR3: TGTGCCAGCTCACCACCGGGGAGCGGGACCGGCCCGCATACGCAGTATTTT. Its protein is CASSPPGSGTGPHTQYF.

This clone showed up just a few times. The chain carries TRBV7-2 and TRBJ1-1, with TRBD1 as a possible D gene (6 bases). Germline V CDR1 and CDR2: SGHTA, FQGNSA. CDR3 length equals 13 residues. Trimming took 5 bases from V and 11 from J, leaving 18 bases between them. The CDR3 protein is CASSLTTGPRAFF. CDR3 DNA: TGTGCCAGCAGCCTAACCACAGGGCCCCGGGCTTTCTTT.

The chain links TRBV4-1 to TRBJ2-7, with 8 nucleotides matching TRBD1. V was pared by 8 bases and J by 5 bases, with 14 bases of the junction left unmatched. Germline lookup yields CDR1 MGHRA and CDR2 YSYEKL. CDR3 length: 15 amino acids. CDR3 in DNA: TGCGCCAGCCGCAACCTCGGACAGGGCCTTGACGAGCAGTACTTC. Protein sequence: CASRNLGQGLDEQYF.

The chain carries TRBV23-1 and TRBJ2-2, with D maybe TRBD1 (7 bases). TRBV23-1 counts as an open reading frame of uncertain function. The CDR3 is 14 residues long. The V end lost 9 bases, the J end lost 2 bases, and 13 bases lay between the germline ends. CDR3 loop: CARARDSNTGELFF. The CDR3 DNA is TGCGCCAGAGCGCGGGACAGCAACACCGGGGAGCTGTTTTTT.

The chain joins TRBV9 to TRBJ2-3; 9 nucleotides match TRBD1. The V gene's germline CDR1 is SGDLS and CDR2 YYNGEE. There are 15 residues in the CDR3. V lost 3 bases to trimming and J lost 4 bases; unmatched junction nucleotides: 6. The CDR3 region has the DNA TGTGCCAGCAGCGCCGGGACAGGGCGAGCAGATACGCAGTATTTT. It is translated as CASSAGTGRADTQYF.

The chain employs TRBV9 and TRBJ2-6, with D perhaps TRBD1 (5 bases). Germline V lookup: CDR1 SGDLS, CDR2 YYNGEE. The CDR3 consists of 17 residues. With 3 bases removed from V and 4 bases from J, the gap between germline ends came to 17 bases. DNA for the CDR3: TGTGCCAGCAGCGCCAGACAGCGAACGTGGGGGGCCAACGTCCTGACTTTC. Residues: CASSARQRTWGANVLTF.

The CDR3 DNA is TGTGCCAGCAGTGCGGAGGGAGGGGGCGAGCAGTACTTC. Translation: CASSAEGGGEQYF. The chain links TRBV6-1 to TRBJ2-5, with a possible D match to TRBD2 (7 bases). The J call may not be correct, given that the DNA end is closer to TRBJ2-7. Germline lookup yields CDR1 MNHNS and CDR2 SASEGT. This CDR3 is 13 amino acids long.